This record looks at one T cell receptor beta chain sequence and its context. Its antigen is currently unknown. This record comes from a study of cytomegalovirus exposure and HLA in healthy donors. Study results and limitations: Upon later analysis, HLA-associated TCR beta chains proved more clonally expanded than other, equally common chains. It was taken for granted in presence/absence analyses that sequencing depth across donors was roughly uniform.

13 Jbeta primers and 60 Vbeta primers were used for the PCR. Some clones are missing from TCRdb's copy, which holds only in-frame ones; the method was immunoSEQ multiplex PCR. This sample has about 77,000 clones, with around 79% found just once. Input material: PBMCs. The origin of this receptor is a man aged 35 to 55 in good health and CMV-seronegative.

CDR3 DNA: TGTGCCAGCAGCAGGTGGCAGGGTAGGAACACTGAAGCTTTCTTT. As protein: CASSRWQGRNTEAFF. The J gene is TRBJ1-1, the V gene TRBV5-5, with D maybe TRBD1 (5 bases). Germline V gene data show CDR1 as SGHKS and CDR2 as YYEKEE (reference sequence). CDR3 length: 15 amino acids. V lost 4 bases to trimming and J lost 1 base, with 14 bases between them.